This TCR beta chain was sequenced during a study of blood T cell repertoires in COVID-19. Study-wide context: The United States, Italy and Spain were the sources of the acute and convalescent COVID-19 samples. T cells, B-cell-depleted T cells, or PBMCs supplied cDNA or gDNA.

Original analysis: Reference gene primer amplification gave nucleated cell count estimates. Clones were sequenced by immunoSEQ multiplex PCR, and TCRdb holds only the in-frame ones, with some missing. The V and J calls and clone size are taken from that table; D and trimming were inferred from the DNA. Among 120,000 or so clones, roughly 87% were seen once, and the ten largest hold around 5.1%. Trimming shortened V by 3 bases and J by 5 bases, and 10 bases separated the two germline ends. This CDR3 is 13 amino acids long. Germline values: CDR1 MDHEN, CDR2 SYDVKM. Sequencing used peripheral blood. The J gene is TRBJ2-5, the V gene TRBV28, with D maybe TRBD2 (5 bases). The origin of this receptor is a human donor in a cohort sampled during active COVID-19. CDR3 in amino acids: CASSLGRRETQYF. In DNA form, the CDR3 reads TGTGCCAGCAGTTTGGGAAGGAGGGAGACCCAGTACTTC.